The 10 T cell receptor beta chains reported below all come from one sample, sequenced in a study of identical twins. TCRdb re-analysed the 5' RACE reads in MiXCR, keeping a single row per CDR3 protein. The top ten clones hold roughly 1.6% of a sample with fewer than 650,000 distinct CDR3 sequences, under 8.5% of them seen once. These sequences were also reported in another study, on yellow fever vaccine responses in identical twins.

Sequenced material: PBMCs. The origin of the receptors is a young woman in good health.

The sample holds a few counts of this clonotype. The chain recombines TRBV29-1 with TRBJ2-1; the match to TRBD2 covers 10 bases. Germline assignment: CDR1 SQVTM and CDR2 ANQGSEA. The J segment lost 8 bases and the V segment lost 3 bases, leaving 10 bases of the junction unmatched. This CDR3 comprises 15 residues. The CDR3 region is CSVDLAGVGAYEQFF. DNA for the CDR3: TGCAGCGTTGACCTAGCGGGAGTCGGGGCCTATGAGCAGTTCTTC.

This clonotype turned up a few times. This sequence joins TRBV29-1 and TRBJ2-5, with TRBD1 matching 7 bases. The CDR3 has 12 amino acids. V was clipped by 7 bases and J by 2 bases; unmatched bases: 4. Per the germline V gene, CDR1 is SQVTM and CDR2 is ANQGSEA. DNA of the CDR3: TGCAGCGCCGGACAGGTTCAAGAGACCCAGTACTTC. Residues: CSAGQVQETQYF.

This clonotype was counted between two and nine times. V gene TRBV10-2 combines with J gene TRBJ2-7; no firm D call. The V gene's germline CDR1 is WSHSY and CDR2 SAAADI. The CDR3 is made up of 14 amino acids. The V end lost 4 bases, the J end lost 0 bases, and 10 bases lay between the germline ends. CDR3 nucleotides: TGCGCCAGCAGTGTGAGTCGGAGCTCCTACGAGCAGTACGTC. It codes for CASSVSRSSYEQYV.

This clonotype occurred a few times. The genes are TRBV7-3 and TRBJ2-1; TRBD2 agrees at 8 bases. With 6 bases clipped from V and 4 bases from J, the junction kept 5 bases outside the gene matches. The CDR3 spans 14 residues. The germline gives CDR1 SGHTA, CDR2 FQGTGA. The CDR3 region has the DNA TGTGCCAGCAGGAAGGCTAGCGGGTACAATGAGCAGTTCTTC. Translated, it gives CASRKASGYNEQFF.

The DNA of the CDR3 is TGTGCCAGCAGCCCTAGCGTTCTACGAGAGCAGTTCTTC. Residues: CASSPSVLREQFF. The chain couples TRBV12-3 or TRBV12-4 to TRBJ2-1; the D gene is possibly TRBD2 (6 bases). Trimming removed 6 bases from V and 10 bases from J, with 16 bases in between. This CDR3 has 13 amino acids.

This clonotype was detected many times. The chain recombines TRBV7-9 with TRBJ2-1; TRBD2 agrees at 7 bases. The CDR3 loop spans 16 amino acids. Looked up from germline, CDR1 is SEHNR and CDR2 is FQNEAQ (reference sequence). V shed 5 bases, J shed 0 bases, and the junction held 7 bases outside the gene matches. The chain's CDR3 is CASSVLSGPSYNEQFF. In nucleotides, the CDR3 is TGTGCCAGCAGCGTACTTAGCGGGCCCTCCTACAATGAGCAGTTCTTC.

J is TRBJ2-4 and V is TRBV5-6, with 11 bases matching TRBD2. J lost 2 bases, V lost 2 bases, and 3 bases had no gene match. This CDR3 has 16 residues. Germline CDR1 and CDR2: SGHDT and YYEEEE. The CDR3: CASSFGLAGTKNIQYF. The CDR3 nucleotides read TGTGCCAGCAGCTTCGGACTAGCGGGCACCAAAAACATTCAGTACTTC.

This rearrangement joins TRBV20-1 to TRBJ2-5; 10 bases map to TRBD2. The trim removed 6 bases at V and 0 bases at J, leaving 7 bases unmatched. This CDR3 is built from 15 residues. From germline, CDR1 is DFQATT and CDR2 SNEGSKA (reference sequence). The DNA for the CDR3 is TGCAGTGCCTATAGCGGGAGGCTGTACCAAGAGACCCAGTACTTC. Translated, it gives CSAYSGRLYQETQYF.

This clonotype was seen only a few times. The rearrangement joins TRBV28 to TRBJ2-6; 9 bases agree with TRBD2. The V gene end was trimmed by 3 bases and the J gene end by 2 bases; junction bases not matched to a gene: 5. The CDR3 is 17 residues long. Germline values: CDR1 MDHEN, CDR2 SYDVKM. CDR3 sequence reads: CASSFSSGIAGANVLTF. As DNA, the CDR3 is TGTGCCAGCAGTTTTTCTAGCGGGATTGCTGGGGCCAACGTCCTGACTTTC.

This sequence joins TRBV6-4 and TRBJ2-2; D call uncertain. CDR1 and CDR2 (germline): MRHNA, SNTAGT. This CDR3 comprises 13 residues. V lost 6 bases and J lost 4, with 9 bases in between. CDR3 region: CASSPMSTGELFF. The CDR3 nucleotides are TGTGCCAGCAGCCCGATGAGCACCGGGGAGCTGTTTTTT.